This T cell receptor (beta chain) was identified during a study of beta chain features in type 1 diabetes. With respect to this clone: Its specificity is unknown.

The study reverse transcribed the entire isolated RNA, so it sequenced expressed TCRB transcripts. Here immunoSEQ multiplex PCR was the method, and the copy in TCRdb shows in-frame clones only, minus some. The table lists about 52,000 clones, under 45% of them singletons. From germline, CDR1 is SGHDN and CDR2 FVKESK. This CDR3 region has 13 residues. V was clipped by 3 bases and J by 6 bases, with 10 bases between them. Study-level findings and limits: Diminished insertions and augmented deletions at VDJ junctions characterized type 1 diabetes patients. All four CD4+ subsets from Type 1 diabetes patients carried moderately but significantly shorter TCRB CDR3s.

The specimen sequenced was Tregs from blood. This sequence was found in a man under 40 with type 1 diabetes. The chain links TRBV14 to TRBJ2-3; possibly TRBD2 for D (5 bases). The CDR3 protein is CASSQSGPDTQYF. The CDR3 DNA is TGTGCCAGCAGCCAGAGCGGCCCGGATACGCAGTATTTT.